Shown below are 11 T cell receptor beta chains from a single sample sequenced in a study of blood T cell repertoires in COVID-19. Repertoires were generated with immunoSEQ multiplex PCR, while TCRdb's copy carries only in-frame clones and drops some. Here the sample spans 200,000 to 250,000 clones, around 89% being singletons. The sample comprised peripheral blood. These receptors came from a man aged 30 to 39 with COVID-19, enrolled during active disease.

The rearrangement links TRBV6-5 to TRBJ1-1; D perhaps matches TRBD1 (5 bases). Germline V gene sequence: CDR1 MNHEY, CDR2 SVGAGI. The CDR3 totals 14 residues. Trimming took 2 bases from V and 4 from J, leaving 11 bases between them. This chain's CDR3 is CASSYRQGSTEAFF. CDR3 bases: TGTGCCAGCAGTTACAGGCAGGGAAGCACTGAAGCTTTCTTT.

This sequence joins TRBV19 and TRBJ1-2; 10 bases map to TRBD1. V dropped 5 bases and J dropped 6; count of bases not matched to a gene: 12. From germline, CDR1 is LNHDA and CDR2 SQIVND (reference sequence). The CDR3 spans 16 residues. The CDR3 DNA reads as TGTGCCAGTAGTCGAGGACAGGGGGAGTTTGCTAATGGCTACACCTTC. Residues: CASSRGQGEFANGYTF. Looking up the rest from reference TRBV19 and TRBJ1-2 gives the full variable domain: DGGITQSPKYLFRKEGQNVTLSCEQNLNHDAMYWYRQDPGQGLRLIYYSQIVNDFQKGDIAEGYSVSREKKESFPLTVTSAQKNPTAFYLCASSRGQGEFANGYTFGSGTRLTVV.

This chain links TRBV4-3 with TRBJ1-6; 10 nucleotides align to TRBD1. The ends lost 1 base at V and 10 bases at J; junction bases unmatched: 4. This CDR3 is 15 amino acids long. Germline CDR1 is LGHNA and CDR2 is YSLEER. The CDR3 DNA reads TGCGCCAGCAGCCAAGTGACAGGGGGCGGCTCACCCCTCCACTTT. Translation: CASSQVTGGGSPLHF.

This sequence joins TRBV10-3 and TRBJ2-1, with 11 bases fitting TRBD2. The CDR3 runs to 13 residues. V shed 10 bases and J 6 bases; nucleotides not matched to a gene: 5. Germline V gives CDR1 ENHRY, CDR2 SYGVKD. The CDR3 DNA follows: TGTGCCACCCTTCTAGCGGGAGGCAATGAGCAGTTCTTC. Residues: CATLLAGGNEQFF.

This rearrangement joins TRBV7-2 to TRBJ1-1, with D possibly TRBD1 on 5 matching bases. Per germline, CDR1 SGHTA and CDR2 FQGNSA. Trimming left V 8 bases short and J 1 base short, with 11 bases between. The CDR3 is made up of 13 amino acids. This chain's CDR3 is CASGRQPNTEAFF. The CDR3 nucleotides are TGTGCCAGCGGCCGACAGCCGAACACTGAAGCTTTCTTT.

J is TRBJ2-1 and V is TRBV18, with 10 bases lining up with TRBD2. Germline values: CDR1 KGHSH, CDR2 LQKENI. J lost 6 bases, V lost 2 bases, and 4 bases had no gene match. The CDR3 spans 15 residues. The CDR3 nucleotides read TGTGCCAGCTCACCAGACCTAGCGGGGGTCAATGAGCAGTTCTTC. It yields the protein CASSPDLAGVNEQFF.

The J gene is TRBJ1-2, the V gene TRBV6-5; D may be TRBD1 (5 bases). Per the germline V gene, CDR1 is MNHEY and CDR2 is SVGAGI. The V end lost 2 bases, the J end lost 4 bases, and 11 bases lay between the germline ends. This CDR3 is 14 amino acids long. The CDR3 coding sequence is TGTGCCAGCAGTTACCGGGGGTGGGCCTATGGCTACACCTTC. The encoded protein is CASSYRGWAYGYTF.

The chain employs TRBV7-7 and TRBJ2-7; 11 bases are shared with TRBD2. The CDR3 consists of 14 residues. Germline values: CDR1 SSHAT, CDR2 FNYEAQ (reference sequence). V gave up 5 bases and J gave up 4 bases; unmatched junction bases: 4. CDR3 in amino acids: CASSPGTSGYEQYF. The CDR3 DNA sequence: TGTGCCAGCAGCCCCGGGACTAGCGGTTACGAGCAGTACTTC. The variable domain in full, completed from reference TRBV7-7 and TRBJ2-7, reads GAGVSQSPRYKVTKRGQDVTLRCDPISSHATLYWYQQALGQGPEFLTYFNYEAQPDKSGLPSDRFSAERPEGSISTLTIQRTEQRDSAMYRCASSPGTSGYEQYFGPGTRLTVT.

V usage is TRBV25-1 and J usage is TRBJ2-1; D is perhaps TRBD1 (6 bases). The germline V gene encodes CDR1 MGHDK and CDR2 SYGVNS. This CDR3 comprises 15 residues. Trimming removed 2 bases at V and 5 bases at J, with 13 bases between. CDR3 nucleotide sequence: TGTGCCAGCAGTGAAGGGGGCGGTACTCACAATGAGCAGTTCTTC. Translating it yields CASSEGGGTHNEQFF.

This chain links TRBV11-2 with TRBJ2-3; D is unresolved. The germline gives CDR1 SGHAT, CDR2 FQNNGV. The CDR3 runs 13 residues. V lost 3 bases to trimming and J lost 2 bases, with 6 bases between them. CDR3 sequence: CASSFLSTDTQYF. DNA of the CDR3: TGTGCCAGCAGCTTTCTATCCACAGATACGCAGTATTTT.

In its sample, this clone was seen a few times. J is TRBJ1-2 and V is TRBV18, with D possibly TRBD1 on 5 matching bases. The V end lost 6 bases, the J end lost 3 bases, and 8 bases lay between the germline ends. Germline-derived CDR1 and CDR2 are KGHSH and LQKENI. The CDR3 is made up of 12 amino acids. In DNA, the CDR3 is TGTGCCAGCTCGGCGACAGACTATGGCTACACCTTC. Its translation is CASSATDYGYTF. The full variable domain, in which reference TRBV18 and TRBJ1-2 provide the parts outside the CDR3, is NAGVMQNPRHLVRRRGQEARLRCSPMKGHSHVYWYRQLPEEGLKFMVYLQKENIIDESGMPKERFSAEFPKEGPSILRIQQVVRGDSAAYFCASSATDYGYTFGSGTRLTVV.